These 9 T cell receptor beta chains were sequenced from one sample in a study of cytomegalovirus exposure and HLA in healthy donors. The PCR used 60 Vbeta and 13 Jbeta primers. Assay used: immunoSEQ multiplex PCR; TCRdb lists only in-frame clones, some missing. Of about 200,000 clones in the sample, roughly 88% are singletons; the top ten hold over 0.65%. Sequenced: PBMCs. Receptor source: a boy aged 2-9 years in good health and CMV-seronegative.

V gene TRBV5-6 combines with J gene TRBJ1-2, with D possibly being TRBD1 (5 bases). CDR3 length: 15 amino acids. CDR1 and CDR2 from the germline V gene are SGHDT and YYEEEE. The V and J ends lost 0 bases and 2 bases respectively, with 11 bases between them. The CDR3, as DNA: TGTGCCAGCAGCTTGGCCCCCAGGGTAAACTATGGCTACACCTTC. This gives the protein CASSLAPRVNYGYTF. Based on the CDR3 plus reference TRBV5-6 and TRBJ1-2, the full variable domain is DAGVTQSPTHLIKTRGQQVTLRCSPKSGHDTVSWYQQALGQGPQFIFQYYEEEERQRGNFPDRFSGHQFPNYSSELNVNALLLGDSALYLCASSLAPRVNYGYTFGSGTRLTVV.

The rearrangement links TRBV13 to TRBJ2-1, with 15 bases aligning to TRBD2. This CDR3 spans 15 amino acids. The V and J ends lost 5 bases and 7 bases, in that order; junction bases with no gene match: 3. Germline V gene sequence: CDR1 PRHDT, CDR2 FYEKMQ (reference sequence). Here the CDR3 reads CASSPGTSGGNEQFF. CDR3 in DNA: TGTGCCAGCAGCCCCGGGACTAGCGGGGGGAATGAGCAGTTCTTC. Variable domain in full (rest from reference TRBV13 and TRBJ2-1): AAGVIQSPRHLIKEKRETATLKCYPIPRHDTVYWYQQGPGQDPQFLISFYEKMQSDKGSIPDRFSAQQFSDYHSELNMSSLELGDSALYFCASSPGTSGGNEQFFGPGTRLTVL.

DNA for the CDR3: TGTGCCAGCAGAGTTGACCGAGCGGGGGGGCGGAATGAGCAGTTCTTC. Its translation is CASRVDRAGGRNEQFF. V usage is TRBV7-9 and J usage is TRBJ2-1, with 10 bases aligning to TRBD2. The CDR3 extends over 16 amino acids. Germline trimming cut 6 bases from V and 7 bases from J; bases unmatched to any gene: 12. From germline, CDR1 is SEHNR and CDR2 FQNEAQ (reference sequence).

J is TRBJ2-7 and V is TRBV19; 7 bases map to TRBD1. Germline V gene sequence: CDR1 LNHDA, CDR2 SQIVND (reference sequence). J gave up 0 bases and V 10 bases, and 9 bases lay outside the gene matches. This CDR3 has 14 amino acids. The CDR3 nucleotides are TGTGCCACCGGGACAGCCTTGGGCTCCTACGAGCAGTACTTC. Its translation is CATGTALGSYEQYF.

The rearrangement uses TRBV19 and TRBJ2-1; no firm D call. The CDR3 has 13 amino acids. Looked up from germline, CDR1 is LNHDA and CDR2 is SQIVND (reference sequence). Trimming removed 5 bases at V and 4 bases at J, with 9 bases between. CDR3 protein: CASSVDTYNEQFF. CDR3 DNA: TGTGCCAGTAGTGTCGACACATACAATGAGCAGTTCTTC.

This clone appeared a single time. The chain is built from TRBV9 and TRBJ2-1; TRBD1 aligns across 10 bases. The CDR3 runs to 17 residues. With V trimmed by 3 bases and J by 4 bases, 10 bases remained unmatched. Looked up from germline, CDR1 is SGDLS and CDR2 is YYNGEE. The CDR3 sequence: CASSEDLGTGDYNEQFF. CDR3 sequence (DNA): TGTGCCAGCAGCGAAGATCTAGGGACAGGGGATTACAATGAGCAGTTCTTC.

The chain combines TRBV15 with TRBJ2-3, with 8 bases that match TRBD1. The germline CDR1 and CDR2 sequences are LNHNV and YYDKDF (reference sequence). The CDR3 runs 13 residues. V gave up 10 bases and J gave up 2 bases; unmatched junction bases: 5. CDR3 region: CAIGQGHTDTQYF. The CDR3 DNA reads TGTGCCATAGGACAGGGTCACACAGATACGCAGTATTTT.

V gene TRBV27 combines with J gene TRBJ1-2; no definite D call. From germline, CDR1 is MNHEY and CDR2 SMNVEV (reference sequence). CDR3 length: 15 amino acids. V dropped 0 bases and J dropped 6 bases, with 14 bases sitting between them. The CDR3 bases are TGTGCCAGCAGTTTATCGGAGACGGGTTTTGATGGCTACACCTTC. Residues: CASSLSETGFDGYTF.

The rearrangement links TRBV6-5 to TRBJ1-4; possibly TRBD1 for D (5 bases). This CDR3 comprises 14 residues. Per the germline V gene, CDR1 is MNHEY and CDR2 is SVGAGI. V was clipped by 6 bases and J by 8 bases, with 16 bases between them. The CDR3 nucleotides read TGTGCCAGCAGCACGACAGTTCTGGGCGAAAAACTGTTTTTT. It specifies CASSTTVLGEKLFF.